A single sample is the source of the 19 T cell receptor beta chains below, sequenced in a study of shared T cell receptors in the human thymus. Data came from immunoSEQ multiplex PCR; TCRdb stores just in-frame clones and leaves some out. This sample has 630,000 or so clones, with about 90% found just once. These data were likewise used in another study, on human thymus T cells.

The specimen was thymocytes. Source of these receptors: a boy under three years old with a congenital heart defect.

As for this clone: This sample includes further DNA sequences coding for the same CDR3. The chain uses TRBV5-4 and TRBJ1-1; D remains ambiguous. The CDR3 consists of 14 residues. Trimming pared 2 bases from V and 4 bases from J, leaving 12 bases between. The germline V gene encodes CDR1 SGHNT and CDR2 YYREEE (reference sequence). Here the CDR3 reads CASSFSSHATEAFF. The CDR3 DNA follows: TGTGCCAGCAGCTTCTCGAGTCATGCCACTGAAGCTTTCTTT.

J is TRBJ2-5 and V is TRBV28; perhaps TRBD1 as D (6 bases). CDR1 is MDHEN and CDR2 is SYDVKM in the germline V gene. Trimming removed 3 bases from V and 4 bases from J, with 18 bases in between. The CDR3 covers 16 residues. Here the CDR3 DNA reads TGTGCCAGCAGTTTCCCCCCCCAGACAGGAATAGAGACCCAGTACTTC. This translates into CASSFPPQTGIETQYF.

The V gene is TRBV27, the J gene TRBJ2-2, with TRBD2 matching over 8 bases. Per the germline V gene, CDR1 is MNHEY and CDR2 is SMNVEV (reference sequence). The CDR3 runs 16 residues. With 4 bases clipped from V and 2 bases from J, the junction kept 6 bases outside the gene matches. The CDR3 protein is CASSSLGLANTGELFF. Here the CDR3 DNA reads TGTGCCAGCAGTTCCCTCGGACTAGCCAACACCGGGGAGCTGTTTTTT.

The chain employs TRBV27 and TRBJ2-1; 8 bases align to TRBD2. J lost 6 bases, V lost 5 bases, and 12 bases had no gene match. CDR3 length equals 16 residues. Germline V lookup: CDR1 MNHEY, CDR2 SMNVEV (reference sequence). The CDR3 DNA reads as TGTGCCAGCAGTCCGCCCCCAGCGGGAGATCCCAATGAGCAGTTCTTC. This gives the protein CASSPPPAGDPNEQFF.

This clone was recorded a few times. The chain has TRBV5-1 and TRBJ2-2; 9 bases are a match to TRBD1. Germline V lookup: CDR1 SGHRS, CDR2 YFSETQ. V gave up 4 bases and J gave up 1 base; unmatched junction bases: 8. This CDR3 region has 17 residues. The CDR3 nucleotides are TGCGCCAGCAGCGTGCAGGGGACAGGGAGGAACACCGGGGAGCTGTTTTTT. Translating gives CASSVQGTGRNTGELFF.

This clone occurred a few times. This sequence joins TRBV27 and TRBJ1-2, with D perhaps TRBD1 (5 bases). The CDR3 is 13 amino acids. The V end was cut by 0 bases, the J end by 5 bases, with 7 bases between. Germline CDR1 reads MNHEY; CDR2 reads SMNVEV (reference sequence). The CDR3 region has the DNA TGTGCCAGCAGTTTATCGGGACTGTATGGCTACACCTTC. As protein: CASSLSGLYGYTF.

The chain has TRBV15 and TRBJ1-5; a possible D gene is TRBD1 (5 bases). The CDR3 has 17 residues. The V end was cut by 0 bases, the J end by 2 bases, with 14 bases between. CDR1 is LNHNV and CDR2 is YYDKDF in the germline V gene (reference sequence). The CDR3 protein is CATSRDRGELGNQPQHF. The CDR3 DNA reads as TGTGCCACCAGCAGAGATCGGGGGGAATTGGGCAATCAGCCCCAGCATTTT.

The rearrangement uses TRBV5-6 and TRBJ2-1; the match to TRBD2 covers 7 bases. The CDR3 length is 18 residues. Germline loops: CDR1 SGHDT, CDR2 YYEEEE. V lost 0 bases and J lost 7; bases outside the gene matches: 16. CDR3 region: CASSLDPSGENPGNEQFF. CDR3 DNA: TGTGCCAGCAGCTTGGACCCTAGCGGAGAAAACCCTGGGAATGAGCAGTTCTTC.

V usage is TRBV7-9 and J usage is TRBJ1-6, with a weak D call TRBD1 (6 bases). Trimming took 5 bases from V and 6 from J, leaving 14 bases between them. The CDR3 is 15 residues long. In germline, CDR1 is SEHNR, CDR2 FQNEAQ (reference sequence). The CDR3 sequence is CASSPGGACNSPLHF. The CDR3 region has the DNA TGTGCCAGCAGCCCGGGGGGGGCGTGTAATTCACCCCTCCACTTT.

The chain couples TRBV18 to TRBJ1-6; D gene uncertain. CDR1 and CDR2 from the germline V gene are KGHSH and LQKENI. This CDR3 is built from 19 residues. The V end lost 4 bases, the J end lost 0 bases, and 19 bases lay between the germline ends. The CDR3 here is CASSHEGNIPLSYNSPLHF. CDR3 nucleotides: TGTGCCAGCTCACATGAGGGAAACATACCCCTCTCCTATAATTCACCCCTCCACTTT.

The chain combines TRBV6-7 with TRBJ2-7; TRBD1 matches at 10 bases. TRBV6-7 is an open reading frame, and its role is uncertain. This CDR3 is 15 amino acids long. V shed 6 bases and J 1 base; nucleotides not matched to a gene: 6. This chain's CDR3 is CASRRGQGNSYEQYF. The CDR3 DNA reads as TGTGCCAGCAGAAGGGGACAGGGGAATTCCTACGAGCAGTACTTC.

The chain couples TRBV15 to TRBJ2-7; D gene ambiguous. Germline assignment: CDR1 LNHNV and CDR2 YYDKDF (reference sequence). CDR3 size: 14 residues. V shed 6 bases and J shed 4 bases, with 16 bases lying between them. The CDR3 region is CATSIDWPHYEQYF. For the CDR3, the DNA is TGTGCCACCAGTATTGACTGGCCCCATTACGAGCAGTACTTC.

The CDR3: CASSPAFNTSGGRESEQFF. In DNA, the CDR3 is TGTGCCAGCAGTCCTGCATTTAACACCTCCGGTGGCCGGGAGTCTGAGCAGTTCTTC. The J gene is TRBJ2-1, the V gene TRBV28; TRBD2 is a possible D gene (6 bases). Looked up from germline, CDR1 is MDHEN and CDR2 is SYDVKM. The CDR3 has 19 residues. The V and J ends lost 5 bases and 9 bases respectively, with 32 bases between them.

The chain carries TRBV11-1 and TRBJ1-6; the match to TRBD1 covers 9 bases. CDR3 length: 18 residues. The germline V gene encodes CDR1 SGHAT and CDR2 FQDESV (reference sequence). With V trimmed by 8 bases and J by 6 bases, 17 bases remained unmatched. CDR3 sequence reads: CASAPGQGTISGNSPLHF. The DNA of the CDR3 is TGTGCCAGCGCACCGGGACAGGGCACGATATCGGGTAATTCACCCCTCCACTTT.

This chain links TRBV20-1 with TRBJ1-4; TRBD1 might be the D (6 bases). CDR1 and CDR2 (germline): DFQATT, SNEGSKA (reference sequence). V was pared by 0 bases and J by 12 bases, with 8 bases between. This CDR3 comprises 11 residues. The DNA of the CDR3 is TGCAGTGCTAGAGACAGGGGACAACTGTTTTTT. It encodes CSARDRGQLFF.

This chain joins TRBV25-1 and TRBJ2-2; 8 bases align to TRBD2. The J segment lost 0 bases and the V segment lost 7 bases, leaving 1 base of the junction unmatched. The CDR3 loop spans 14 amino acids. CDR1 MGHDK and CDR2 SYGVNS come from the germline V gene. The CDR3 DNA is TGTGCCAGCAAGCGGGGGTCGAACACCGGGGAGCTGTTTTTT. Translated, it gives CASKRGSNTGELFF.

The chain combines TRBV10-3 with TRBJ1-2; D not resolved. The CDR3 covers 16 residues. Germline CDR1 reads ENHRY; CDR2 reads SYGVKD. Trimming took 0 bases from V and 5 from J, leaving 16 bases between them. The CDR3 bases are TGTGCCATCAGTGAGTCGAGGGCCGAAGAGAGGTATGGCTACACCTTC. Translated, it gives CAISESRAEERYGYTF.

This clone was counted a single time. The chain carries TRBV9 and TRBJ1-3; D remains unclear. The CDR3 sequence is 15 residues long. Trimming left V 2 bases short and J 0 bases short, with 9 bases between. From germline, CDR1 is SGDLS and CDR2 YYNGEE. CDR3 in DNA: TGTGCCAGCAGCGTGTATCCGAGCTCTGGAAACACCATATATTTT. Amino acid sequence: CASSVYPSSGNTIYF.

V gene TRBV4-1 combines with J gene TRBJ1-5; D call uncertain. The CDR3 loop spans 13 amino acids. Trimming removed 0 bases at V and 4 bases at J, with 4 bases between. Germline CDR1 MGHRA, CDR2 YSYEKL. This CDR3 reads CASSQDPNQPQHF. The CDR3, as DNA: TGCGCCAGCAGCCAAGATCCTAATCAGCCCCAGCATTTT.